The rows below give T cell receptor beta chains drawn from one sample of a study of CD8+ T cells in alopecia areata. Some clones are missing from TCRdb's copy, which holds only in-frame ones; the method was immunoSEQ multiplex PCR. The sample includes roughly 150,000 clones, approximately 60% of them seen just once. Sequencing was carried out using CD4+ T cells sorted from blood. These receptors were obtained from a human donor in good health. Both conserved end residues are part of each CDR3. The D gene is left open where the match is weak. Clone size is stated in some rows and not others, as once, few, many or a class when expanded.

J	size	V	D	DNA	CDR3
TRBJ1-3	NA	TRBV4-1	NA	TGCGCCAGCAGCCTGGGACGAAGCCCTGGAAACACCATATATTTT	CASSLGRSPGNTIYF
TRBJ2-1	few	TRBV9	TRBD2	TGTGCCAGCAGCGCTACTAGCGGGCCCTCTCTTGAGCAGTTCTTC	CASSATSGPSLEQFF
TRBJ1-2	NA	TRBV7-8	NA	TGTGCCAGCAGCTTAGCGGTGGTCCAGGGCAAACACTATGGCTACACCTTC	CASSLAVVQGKHYGYTF
TRBJ2-1	NA	TRBV20-1	NA	TGCAGCTCCAACGATGAGCAGTTCTTC	CSSNDEQFF
TRBJ2-2	NA	TRBV25-1	NA	TGTGCCAGCAGTGACCCGAGGAGGGGGAACACCGGGGAGCTGTTTTTT	CASSDPRRGNTGELFF
TRBJ2-5	NA	TRBV5-1	NA	TGCGCCAGCAGCTTGGACGAGTTGTCCTTCTACGGGGGAGAGACCCAGTACTTC	CASSLDELSFYGGETQYF
TRBJ2-3	NA	TRBV28	NA	TGTGCCAGCAGGATCCCCCCTTCGCGCCGAGTCTTAACAGATACGCAGTATTTT	CASRIPPSRRVLTDTQYF
TRBJ1-1	NA	TRBV5-1	NA	TGCGCCAGCACCGGGTCCCGACAAGTCGGGGGGAGGAACACTGAAGCTTTCTTT	CASTGSRQVGGRNTEAFF
TRBJ2-6	NA	TRBV2	NA	TGTGCCAGCGGGGGAAAACAAGCCTCTGGGGCCAACGTCCTGACTTTC	CASGGKQASGANVLTF
TRBJ2-7	NA	TRBV11-2	TRBD2	TGTGCCAGCAGCGCTTTGCGGGAGATGGGCGAGCAGTACTTC	CASSALREMGEQYF
TRBJ2-7	NA	TRBV9	TRBD2	TGTGCCAGCAGCTCCGGACTAGGCGAGCAGTACTTC	CASSSGLGEQYF
TRBJ1-4	NA	TRBV7-9	NA	TGTGCCAGCAGCCCAACCTGGGCCGGGGGAGGCGAAAAACTGTTTTTT	CASSPTWAGGGEKLFF
TRBJ2-4	few	TRBV23-1	TRBD1	TGCGCCAGCAGTCATTCGAGGGGGCGATCTATCGACATTCAGTACTTC	CASSHSRGRSIDIQYF
TRBJ1-2	NA	TRBV27	NA	TGTGCCAGCAGTCTCCGGCCAGGGCACTATGGCTACACCTTC	CASSLRPGHYGYTF
TRBJ1-1	NA	TRBV7-9	NA	TGTGCCAGCAGCCCCCGGCTGGGCATGAACACTGAAGCTTTCTTT	CASSPRLGMNTEAFF
TRBJ2-2	NA	TRBV10-3	NA	TGTGCCATCAGTGAAGAGGGTTCCGGGGAGCTGTTTTTT	CAISEEGSGELFF
TRBJ2-4	NA	TRBV6-6	NA	TGTGCCAGCTCTAACGGGGGACGGAGTCCCAACTTC	CASSNGGRSPNF
TRBJ2-5	NA	TRBV7-9	NA	TGTGCCAGCAGCTTCAGCGGAGAGACCCAGTACTTC	CASSFSGETQYF
TRBJ1-2	NA	TRBV18	NA	TGTGCCAGCTCACCACGTGGGGCCGTAAAGGACTATGGCTACACCTTC	CASSPRGAVKDYGYTF
TRBJ2-1	NA	TRBV18	TRBD2	TGTGCCAGCTCACTCGGAGCGGGAGTGGCAGGCAATGAGCAGTTCTTC	CASSLGAGVAGNEQFF
TRBJ2-4	NA	TRBV2	NA	TGTGCCAGCAGTGGGGCGGTCCTTTCCCTAGCCAAAAACATTCAGTACTTC	CASSGAVLSLAKNIQYF
TRBJ2-7	few	TRBV23-1	NA	TGCGCCAGCCGATACCGGGACACGTCCTACGAGCAGTACTTC	CASRYRDTSYEQYF
TRBJ2-3	NA	TRBV5-8	NA	TGTGCCAGCAGCCTGGGGGGGCGCACAGATACGCAGTATTTT	CASSLGGRTDTQYF
TRBJ2-5	NA	TRBV5-1	NA	TGCGCCAGCAGCTTCAGTGAGAGGGTGCAAGAGACCCAGTACTTC	CASSFSERVQETQYF
TRBJ2-7	NA	TRBV5-1	TRBD1	TGCGCCAGCAGCCGAGGGACAGGGGAGGACGAGCAGTACTTC	CASSRGTGEDEQYF
TRBJ2-5	NA	TRBV9	TRBD2	TGTGCCAGCAGCGTAGCAGCGGGAGGGCAAGAGACCCAGTACTTC	CASSVAAGGQETQYF
TRBJ2-7	few	TRBV19	NA	TGTGCCAGTAGTAAACCCGGGCACCTCTACGAGCAGTACTTC	CASSKPGHLYEQYF
TRBJ1-1	NA	TRBV5-1	NA	TGCGCCAGCAGGTCCGAGGTCGGTGAAGCTTTCTTT	CASRSEVGEAFF
TRBJ2-1	NA	TRBV4-1	TRBD2	TGCGCCAGCAGCCACAGACTAGCGGGAGAAACCCGTAATGAGCAGTTCTTC	CASSHRLAGETRNEQFF
TRBJ2-7	NA	TRBV7-9	NA	TGTGCCAGCAGCTTAGCAGCTATCTCCTACGAGCAGTACTTC	CASSLAAISYEQYF
TRBJ2-6	NA	TRBV6-1	TRBD2	TGTGCCAGTGGCGGGAGACCTGGGGCCAACGTCCTGACTTTC	CASGGRPGANVLTF
TRBJ1-1	NA	TRBV7-8	NA	TGTGCCAGCAGCACAGGGTTTTCCGCTGAAGCTTTCTTT	CASSTGFSAEAFF
TRBJ2-1	NA	TRBV12-5	NA	TGTGCTAGTGGCCAAGGGCCTCCGGGGAACAATGAGCAGTTCTTC	CASGQGPPGNNEQFF
TRBJ2-1	NA	TRBV7-2	NA	TGTGCCAGCAGCTTAAGCCCTAGCGAGACAAGCTTCTTC	CASSLSPSETSFF
TRBJ1-3	few	TRBV28	TRBD1	TGTGCCAGCAGTCCCACACAGGGGAGTCGTGGAAACACCATATATTTT	CASSPTQGSRGNTIYF
TRBJ2-1	few	TRBV13	NA	TGTGCCAGCAGCCGGAACGATGAGCAGTTCTTC	CASSRNDEQFF
TRBJ2-5	NA	TRBV6-5	NA	TGTGCCACCCTCCGGGGCAGGGTTGACGAGACCCAGTACTTC	CATLRGRVDETQYF
TRBJ2-3	NA	TRBV11-2	NA	TGTGCCAGCAGCTTAGAGGGAGGCCCAGATACGCAGTATTTT	CASSLEGGPDTQYF
TRBJ2-7	few	TRBV30	NA	TGTGCCGGTTCAGCGGCCTACGAGCAGTACTTC	CAGSAAYEQYF
TRBJ1-5	NA	TRBV25-1	NA	TGTGCCAGCAGTGGGTGGGGGCAACAGCCCCAGCATTTT	CASSGWGQQPQHF
TRBJ1-5	NA	TRBV2	NA	TGTGCCAGCAGTGGACTCAGGGGTTCTCAGCCCCAGCATTTT	CASSGLRGSQPQHF
TRBJ1-1	few	TRBV5-1	NA	TGCGCCAGCAGCTCAGGGACCAACACTGAAGCTTTCTTT	CASSSGTNTEAFF
TRBJ2-7	NA	TRBV2	TRBD2	TGTGCCAGCACCCCCGGGACTAGCCCGTACGAGCAGTACTTC	CASTPGTSPYEQYF
TRBJ1-1	NA	TRBV2	NA	TGTGCCAGCAGAGGGGGAATGGGCACTGAAGCTTTCTTT	CASRGGMGTEAFF
TRBJ2-6	NA	TRBV25-1	NA	TGTGCCACCGGTTCGGGGGCCAACGTCCTGACTTTC	CATGSGANVLTF
TRBJ1-2	NA	TRBV30	TRBD1	TGTGCCTGGAGTGTACGGACAGGGTTGGGCTACACCTTC	CAWSVRTGLGYTF
TRBJ1-2	NA	TRBV7-9	NA	TGTGCCAGCAGCTTAGTCCTCGGACGTACCTATGGCTACACCTTC	CASSLVLGRTYGYTF
TRBJ2-5	NA	TRBV4-2	NA	TGTGCCAGCAGCCAAGGGGGCACTAAGGCAGCCAACTTC	CASSQGGTKAANF
TRBJ1-1	once	TRBV2	NA	TGTGCCAGCAGTGACGAAATGAACACTGAAGCTTTCTTT	CASSDEMNTEAFF
TRBJ2-7	NA	TRBV13	NA	TGTGCCAGCACCACGTTACTAGGGCAGGGCCCCTACGAGCAGTACTTC	CASTTLLGQGPYEQYF
TRBJ1-4	few	TRBV7-9	NA	TGTGCCAGCAGCCCCGGGACGGGCGCCGGGGAAAAACTGTTTTTT	CASSPGTGAGEKLFF
TRBJ2-3	NA	TRBV28	NA	TGTGCCAGCAGTGGGGACAGCACAGATACGCAGTATTTT	CASSGDSTDTQYF
TRBJ1-2	few	TRBV30	NA	TGTGCCTGGAAAAAAAAGGCGACAACACGATTTGGCTACACCTTC	CAWKKKATTRFGYTF
TRBJ2-5	NA	TRBV9	NA	TGTGCCAGCAGCGTAGGGTTACCCGAGGAGACCCAGTACTTC	CASSVGLPEETQYF
TRBJ2-2	few	TRBV28	NA	TGTGCCAGCAGTTCCAGGGTGAACGGGGAGCTGTTTTTT	CASSSRVNGELFF
TRBJ2-7	NA	TRBV7-9	NA	TGTGCCAGCAGCTTCCCGCAGGGCTACGAGCAGTACTTC	CASSFPQGYEQYF
TRBJ1-5	many	TRBV28	TRBD1	TGTGCCAGCAAAACCAGGGGGGCTAGCAATCAGCCCCAGCATTTT	CASKTRGASNQPQHF
TRBJ1-1	NA	TRBV6-5	NA	TGTGCCAGCAGGGGGATCGCTGAAGCTTTCTTT	CASRGIAEAFF
TRBJ1-2	NA	TRBV29-1	NA	TGCAGCGTTGAAGATCCTTTCCGCCCCTATGGCTACACCTTC	CSVEDPFRPYGYTF